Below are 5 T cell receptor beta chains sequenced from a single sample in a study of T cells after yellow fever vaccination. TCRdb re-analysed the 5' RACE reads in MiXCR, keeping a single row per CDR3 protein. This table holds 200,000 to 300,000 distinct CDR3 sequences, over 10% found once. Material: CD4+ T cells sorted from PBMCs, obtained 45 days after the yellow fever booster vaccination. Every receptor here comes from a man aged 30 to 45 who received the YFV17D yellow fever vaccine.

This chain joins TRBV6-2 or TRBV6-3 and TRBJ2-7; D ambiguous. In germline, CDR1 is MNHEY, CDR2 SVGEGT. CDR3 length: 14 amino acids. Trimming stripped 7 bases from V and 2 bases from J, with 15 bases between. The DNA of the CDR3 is TGTGCCAGCACCAAAGCCCAGGTTCCCTACGAGCAGTACTTC. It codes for CASTKAQVPYEQYF.

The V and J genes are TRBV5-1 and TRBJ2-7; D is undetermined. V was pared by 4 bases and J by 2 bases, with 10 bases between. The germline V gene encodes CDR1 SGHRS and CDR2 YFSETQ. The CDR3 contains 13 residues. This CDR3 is CASSMPFAYEQYF. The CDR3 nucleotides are TGCGCCAGCAGCATGCCCTTCGCCTACGAGCAGTACTTC.

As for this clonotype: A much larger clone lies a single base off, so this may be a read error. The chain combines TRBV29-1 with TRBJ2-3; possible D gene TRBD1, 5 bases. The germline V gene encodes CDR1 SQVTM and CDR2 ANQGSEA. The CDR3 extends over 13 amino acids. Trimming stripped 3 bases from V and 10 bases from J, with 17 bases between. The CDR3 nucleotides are TGCAGCGTTGATCAGGGCCTGGTGAATGCGCAGTATTTT. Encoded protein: CSVDQGLVNAQYF.

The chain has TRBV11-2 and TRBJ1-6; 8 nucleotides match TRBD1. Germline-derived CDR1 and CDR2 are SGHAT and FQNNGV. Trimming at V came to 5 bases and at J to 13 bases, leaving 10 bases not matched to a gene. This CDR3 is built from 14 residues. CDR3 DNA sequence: TGTGCCAGCAGCCGACAGGGGACCCCCTCGCCCCTCCACTTT. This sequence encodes CASSRQGTPSPLHF. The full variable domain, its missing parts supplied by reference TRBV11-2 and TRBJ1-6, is EAGVAQSPRYKIIEKRQSVAFWCNPISGHATLYWYQQILGQGPKLLIQFQNNGVVDDSQLPKDRFSAERLKGVDSTLKIQPAKLEDSAVYLCASSRQGTPSPLHFGNGTRLTVT.

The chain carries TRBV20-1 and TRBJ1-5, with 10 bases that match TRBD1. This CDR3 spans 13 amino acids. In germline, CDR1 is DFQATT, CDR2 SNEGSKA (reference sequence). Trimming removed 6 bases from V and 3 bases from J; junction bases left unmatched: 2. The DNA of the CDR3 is TGCAGTGCGGGACAGGGGATCAATCAGCCCCAGCATTTT. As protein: CSAGQGINQPQHF.